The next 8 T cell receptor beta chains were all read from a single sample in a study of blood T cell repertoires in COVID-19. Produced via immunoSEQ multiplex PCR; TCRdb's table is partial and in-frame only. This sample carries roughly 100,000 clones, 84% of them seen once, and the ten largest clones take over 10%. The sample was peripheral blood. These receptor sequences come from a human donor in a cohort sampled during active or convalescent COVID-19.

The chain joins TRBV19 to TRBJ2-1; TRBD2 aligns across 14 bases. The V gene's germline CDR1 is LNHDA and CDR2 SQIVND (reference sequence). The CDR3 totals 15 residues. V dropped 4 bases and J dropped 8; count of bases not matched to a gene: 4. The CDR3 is CASSTTSGGVDEQFF. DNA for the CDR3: TGTGCCAGTAGTACGACTAGCGGGGGGGTTGATGAGCAGTTCTTC.

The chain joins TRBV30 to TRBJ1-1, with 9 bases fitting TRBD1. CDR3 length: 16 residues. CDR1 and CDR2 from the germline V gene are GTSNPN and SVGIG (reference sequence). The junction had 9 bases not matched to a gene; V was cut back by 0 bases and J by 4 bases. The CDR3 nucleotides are TGTGCCTGGAGTGTACGTGACAGGGGGGTGGGCACTGAAGCTTTCTTT. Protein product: CAWSVRDRGVGTEAFF.

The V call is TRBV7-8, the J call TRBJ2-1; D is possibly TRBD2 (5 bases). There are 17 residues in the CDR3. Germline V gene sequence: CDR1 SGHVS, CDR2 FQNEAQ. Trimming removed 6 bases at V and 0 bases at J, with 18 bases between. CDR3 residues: CASSHTSSWSSYNEQFF. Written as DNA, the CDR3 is TGTGCCAGCAGTCATACTTCTAGCTGGAGCTCCTACAATGAGCAGTTCTTC. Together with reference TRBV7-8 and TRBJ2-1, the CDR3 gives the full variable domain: GAGVSQSPRYKVAKRGQDVALRCDPISGHVSLFWYQQALGQGPEFLTYFQNEAQLDKSGLPSDRFFAERPEGSVSTLKIQRTQQEDSAVYLCASSHTSSWSSYNEQFFGPGTRLTVL.

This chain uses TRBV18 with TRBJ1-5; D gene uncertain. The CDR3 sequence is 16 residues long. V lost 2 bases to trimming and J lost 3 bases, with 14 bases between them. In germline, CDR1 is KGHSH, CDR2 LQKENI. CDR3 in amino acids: CASSPYGGSDNQPQHF. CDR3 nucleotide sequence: TGTGCCAGCTCACCATACGGAGGCTCGGACAATCAGCCCCAGCATTTT.

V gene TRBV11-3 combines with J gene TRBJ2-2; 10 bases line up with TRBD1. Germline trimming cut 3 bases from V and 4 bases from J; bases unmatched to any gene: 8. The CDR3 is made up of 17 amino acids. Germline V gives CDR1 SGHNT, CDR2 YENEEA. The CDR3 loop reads CASSFRGQGIGTGELFF. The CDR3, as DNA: TGTGCCAGCAGCTTCCGGGGACAGGGGATCGGCACCGGGGAGCTGTTTTTT.

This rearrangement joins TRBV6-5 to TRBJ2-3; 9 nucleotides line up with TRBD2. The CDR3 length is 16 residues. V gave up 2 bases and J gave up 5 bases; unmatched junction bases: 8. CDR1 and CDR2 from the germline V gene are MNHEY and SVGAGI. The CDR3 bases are TGTGCCAGCAGTTACCCACTGCGGGGGGGCATAGATACGCAGTATTTT. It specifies CASSYPLRGGIDTQYF.

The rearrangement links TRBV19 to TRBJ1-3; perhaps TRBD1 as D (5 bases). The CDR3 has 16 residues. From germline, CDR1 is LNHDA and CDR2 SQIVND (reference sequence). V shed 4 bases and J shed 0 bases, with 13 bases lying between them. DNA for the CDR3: TGTGCCAGTAGTACCCCAGGGCGGACCTCTGGAAACACCATATATTTT. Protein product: CASSTPGRTSGNTIYF.

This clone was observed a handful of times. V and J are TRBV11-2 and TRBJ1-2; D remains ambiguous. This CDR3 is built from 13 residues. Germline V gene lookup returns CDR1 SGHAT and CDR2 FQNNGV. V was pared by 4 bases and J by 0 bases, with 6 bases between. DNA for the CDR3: TGTGCCAGCAGCTCTGACACTAACTATGGCTACACCTTC. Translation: CASSSDTNYGYTF.